The 30 T cell receptor beta chains below all came from one sample that was sequenced in a study of spatial heterogeneity in lung cancer. One entry per CDR3 protein, called by TCRdb with MiXCR from the 5' RACE reads. The profile covers fewer than 3,000 distinct CDR3 sequences, with over 6.5% appearing a single time and around a fifth taken by the ten largest. The time point here: sample taken at primary tumor resection. The sample consisted of normal lung tissue next to the tumor, taken at surgery. These TCRs come from a male donor with early-stage non-small cell lung cancer.

By proportion, this clonotype is large (0.1 to 1%). The chain has TRBV13 and TRBJ2-1, with 8 bases lining up with TRBD2. J gave up 5 bases and V 5 bases, and 14 bases lay outside the gene matches. The germline V gene has CDR1 PRHDT and CDR2 FYEKMQ (reference sequence). The CDR3 has 17 residues. CDR3 in DNA: TGTGCCAGCAGCCCCCCCCTTCGCGGGGGGTTTGACAATGAGCAGTTCTTC. Its translation: CASSPPLRGGFDNEQFF.

This clonotype was recorded a few times. J is TRBJ1-1 and V is TRBV12-3 or TRBV12-4; 7 bases map to TRBD1. Trimming took 5 bases from V and 1 from J; bases not matched to a gene: 13. The CDR3 extends over 17 amino acids. CDR3 DNA sequence: TGTGCCAGCAGTCCCCTCCCACAGGGGACCAAGAACACTGAAGCTTTCTTT. Amino acids: CASSPLPQGTKNTEAFF.

This clonotype rates as medium-sized. The genes are TRBV7-2 and TRBJ2-2, with TRBD1 matching over 7 bases. Germline assignment: CDR1 SGHTA and CDR2 FQGNSA. This CDR3 has 13 amino acids. The junction had 2 bases not matched to a gene; V was cut back by 5 bases and J by 5 bases. CDR3 amino acids: CASSLQGTGELFF. In nucleotides, the CDR3 is TGTGCCAGCAGCCTACAGGGGACCGGGGAGCTGTTTTTT.

This clonotype was detected ten times or more. The chain has TRBV10-2 and TRBJ2-3, with unresolved D. CDR3 length: 11 amino acids. V dropped 8 bases and J dropped 6 bases, with 9 bases sitting between them. CDR1 is WSHSY and CDR2 is SAAADI in the germline V gene. As DNA, the CDR3 is TGCGCCAGCTCCCCCAGGGATACGCAGTATTTT. Its translation: CASSPRDTQYF.

This clonotype has at least ten counts. J is TRBJ1-1 and V is TRBV30; D is unclear. CDR1 is GTSNPN and CDR2 is SVGIG in the germline V gene (reference sequence). The CDR3 consists of 13 residues. In nucleotides, the CDR3 is TGTGTCTCGGCCAGGCCGCAAAACACTGAAGCTTTCTTT. Its translation is CVSARPQNTEAFF.

Judged by abundance, this clonotype is medium-sized (0.01 to 0.1%). The J gene is TRBJ2-1, the V gene TRBV28; 8 positions agree with TRBD2. Germline V gives CDR1 MDHEN, CDR2 SYDVKM. CDR3 size: 16 residues. The V segment lost 4 bases and the J segment 6 bases; nucleotides outside the gene matches: 11. The CDR3 protein is CASSYPSLAGPNEQFF. CDR3 coding DNA: TGTGCCAGCAGTTACCCTTCGTTAGCGGGGCCCAATGAGCAGTTCTTC.

This clonotype was seen repeatedly, ten times or more. The CDR3 sequence is CAWSVFRQGGFDAHF. The CDR3 DNA follows: TGTGCCTGGAGTGTTTTTCGCCAGGGGGGGTTTGATGCCCACTTT. The chain uses TRBV30 and TRBJ1-6; TRBD1 aligns across 7 bases. Germline V gene data show CDR1 as GTSNPN and CDR2 as SVGIG (reference sequence). Trimming cost V 0 bases and J 18 bases; bases outside gene matches: 17. This CDR3 is 15 amino acids long.

The table lists this clonotype with many counts. The rearrangement joins TRBV7-8 to TRBJ2-6; D unclear. Trimming cost V 5 bases and J 2 bases, with 13 bases left between them. This CDR3 spans 16 amino acids. CDR1 and CDR2 (germline): SGHVS, FQNEAQ. The CDR3 DNA sequence: TGTGCCAGCAGCCCCTGGACCGACACTGGGGCCAACGTCCTGACTTTC. Protein sequence: CASSPWTDTGANVLTF.

V and J are TRBV27 and TRBJ2-7, with 14 bases matching TRBD2. Germline V gene data show CDR1 as MNHEY and CDR2 as SMNVEV (reference sequence). This CDR3 is 14 amino acids long. V lost 5 bases and J lost 12; bases outside the gene matches: 9. CDR3 sequence reads: CASSTPGLAGVAYF. The CDR3 nucleotides read TGTGCCAGCAGTACGCCGGGACTAGCGGGAGTTGCGTACTTC.

This clonotype has ten or more counts. V and J are TRBV4-1 and TRBJ2-1, with 15 bases aligning to TRBD2. Germline V lookup: CDR1 MGHRA, CDR2 YSYEKL. There are 16 residues in the CDR3. J was trimmed by 8 bases and V by 6 bases; bases with no gene match: 8. The CDR3 nucleotides read TGCGCCAGCAGTCCCCGGACTAGCGGGGGGGTTCATGAGCAGTTCTTC. It codes for CASSPRTSGGVHEQFF.

This clonotype qualifies as large. The V gene is TRBV27, the J gene TRBJ2-1; TRBD1 is a possible D gene (6 bases). CDR1 is MNHEY, CDR2 SMNVEV, per germline (reference sequence). The CDR3 is made up of 14 amino acids. Trimming took 5 bases from V and 6 from J, leaving 14 bases between them. For the CDR3, the DNA is TGTGCCAGCAGTCCCGGGACAAACTCCAATGAGCAGTTCTTC. Protein product: CASSPGTNSNEQFF.

This clonotype was seen repeatedly, ten times or more. This chain uses TRBV7-9 with TRBJ2-1; no firm D call. This CDR3 region has 9 residues. In germline, CDR1 is SEHNR, CDR2 FQNEAQ (reference sequence). V was cut by 10 bases and J by 5 bases, with 3 bases left in between. The CDR3 region has the DNA TGTGCCAATGACAATGAGCAGTTCTTC. The encoded protein is CANDNEQFF.

Sample share makes this clonotype medium-sized. The rearrangement joins TRBV29-1 to TRBJ2-7; the match to TRBD1 covers 9 bases. CDR1 and CDR2 from the germline V gene are SQVTM and ANQGSEA. The CDR3 is made up of 15 amino acids. V trimming: 3 bases; J trimming: 7 bases; junction bases outside the gene matches: 13. CDR3 loop: CSVDRGTGSGYEQYF. DNA of the CDR3: TGCAGCGTTGACAGGGGGACAGGGAGTGGGTATGAGCAGTACTTC.

This clonotype is labeled medium-sized. The chain links TRBV24-1 to TRBJ2-3; 7 bases fit TRBD2. The CDR3 length is 15 residues. Germline V gene lookup returns CDR1 KGHDR and CDR2 SFDVKD. After removal of 1 base from V and 5 bases from J, the junction contained 5 bases not matched to a gene. DNA for the CDR3: TGTGCCACCAGTGATTTAGCGGGAAGAGGAGATACGCAGTATTTT. It codes for CATSDLAGRGDTQYF.

This clonotype is deemed medium-sized. CDR3 protein: CASSLSGTGGLGYGYTF. DNA for the CDR3: TGTGCCAGTAGTCTATCCGGGACAGGGGGCCTCGGCTATGGCTACACCTTC. The chain has TRBV19 and TRBJ1-2, with 12 bases that match TRBD1. V lost 5 bases and J lost 4; bases outside the gene matches: 11. This CDR3 has 17 residues. Germline assignment: CDR1 LNHDA and CDR2 SQIVND (reference sequence).

Judged by abundance, this clonotype is medium-sized. This chain links TRBV30 with TRBJ1-4, with 9 bases lining up with TRBD1. CDR1 and CDR2 from the germline V gene are GTSNPN and SVGIG (reference sequence). The CDR3 is made up of 14 amino acids. The ends lost 1 base at V and 7 bases at J; junction bases unmatched: 4. CDR3 region: CAWSGTGGFEKLFF. The CDR3 coding sequence is TGTGCCTGGAGTGGCACAGGGGGCTTTGAAAAACTGTTTTTT.

In its sample, this clonotype ranks as medium-sized. The rearrangement links TRBV20-1 to TRBJ2-7; D might be TRBD1 or TRBD2, each matching 7 bases. The CDR3 length is 14 residues. With 2 bases removed from V and 5 bases from J, the gap between germline ends came to 16 bases. Looked up from germline, CDR1 is DFQATT and CDR2 is SNEGSKA (reference sequence). The CDR3 bases are TGCAGTGCTAGAAAGGGGGCGGGAGTGGACGAGCAGTACTTC. Translation: CSARKGAGVDEQYF.

By share, this clonotype ranks as medium-sized. The genes are TRBV11-3 and TRBJ2-3; D is ambiguous. CDR1 SGHNT and CDR2 YENEEA come from the germline V gene. The CDR3 is 13 residues long. Trimming shortened V by 1 base and J by 7 bases, and 9 bases separated the two germline ends. The CDR3 DNA reads as TGTGCCAGCAGCTTAGCCCCCATAAATACGCAGTATTTT. It encodes CASSLAPINTQYF. Full variable domain (remainder filled in from reference TRBV11-3 and TRBJ2-3): EAGVVQSPRYKIIEKKQPVAFWCNPISGHNTLYWYLQNLGQGPELLIRYENEEAVDDSQLPKDRFSAERLKGVDSTLKIQPAELGDSAVYLCASSLAPINTQYFGPGTRLTVL.

V gene TRBV28 combines with J gene TRBJ2-4; 10 nucleotides align to TRBD1. V lost 6 bases and J lost 10; bases outside the gene matches: 12. The CDR3 consists of 15 residues. Germline lookup yields CDR1 MDHEN and CDR2 SYDVKM. CDR3 sequence: CASSLDQTGGKIQYF. CDR3 DNA sequence: TGTGCCAGCAGCCTGGACCAGACAGGGGGCAAGATTCAGTACTTC.

This clonotype was seen ten or more times. V and J are TRBV28 and TRBJ2-1, with a weak D call TRBD1 (6 bases). CDR3 size: 14 residues. CDR1 and CDR2 (germline): MDHEN, SYDVKM. Deletions cut 3 bases from V and 6 bases from J, with 12 bases between. CDR3 amino acids: CASSFVQGTNEQFF. The CDR3 DNA reads TGTGCCAGCAGTTTTGTTCAGGGGACCAATGAGCAGTTCTTC.

This clonotype is large within its sample. This rearrangement joins TRBV5-6 to TRBJ1-1; D call uncertain. V shed 3 bases and J shed 9 bases, with 12 bases lying between them. The CDR3 runs 12 residues. The V gene's germline CDR1 is SGHDT and CDR2 YYEEEE. The CDR3 loop reads CASSSWPDQAFF. DNA of the CDR3: TGTGCCAGCAGCTCTTGGCCTGACCAAGCTTTCTTT.

This clonotype was seen a handful of times. The chain carries TRBV28 and TRBJ2-2; 7 bases fit TRBD1. This CDR3 is 16 amino acids long. Germline CDR1 reads MDHEN; CDR2 reads SYDVKM. Trimming removed 6 bases from V and 3 bases from J; junction bases left unmatched: 10. The CDR3 here is CASSHHRGSDTGELFF. The CDR3 bases are TGTGCCAGCAGCCATCACAGGGGAAGCGACACCGGGGAGCTGTTTTTT.

In its sample, this clonotype ranks as medium-sized. This chain joins TRBV20-1 and TRBJ1-2; 8 bases are a match to TRBD1. Germline assignment: CDR1 DFQATT and CDR2 SNEGSKA (reference sequence). The V and J ends lost 5 bases and 1 base, in that order; junction bases with no gene match: 12. CDR3 length: 16 residues. The CDR3 is CSARGAGGKNNYGYTF. CDR3 DNA: TGCAGTGCTCGTGGGGCAGGGGGCAAAAATAACTATGGCTACACCTTC.

The rearrangement links TRBV7-9 to TRBJ2-7; TRBD1 matches 7 bases. J lost 6 bases, V lost 5 bases, and 10 bases had no gene match. The CDR3 consists of 14 residues. From germline, CDR1 is SEHNR and CDR2 FQNEAQ (reference sequence). CDR3: CASSRTGTSGEQYF. CDR3 bases: TGTGCCAGCAGCCGGACAGGAACATCGGGCGAGCAGTACTTC.

This clonotype came up a few times. One junction end does not reproduce the germline sequence, and a read error may be involved. V is TRBV27 and J is TRBJ2-3; 10 nucleotides agree with TRBD2. CDR1 MNHEY and CDR2 SMNVEV come from the germline V gene (reference sequence). The CDR3 runs to 16 residues. This CDR3 is CASSLWGSGGVDTQYF. The CDR3 DNA is TGTGCCAGCAGCTTATGGGGCAGCGGGGGGGTAGATACGCAGTATTTT.

This clonotype ranks as medium-sized. The chain combines TRBV28 with TRBJ2-6, with 7 bases matching TRBD1. Germline-derived CDR1 and CDR2 are MDHEN and SYDVKM. This CDR3 is built from 12 residues. Germline trimming cut 6 bases from V and 17 bases from J; bases unmatched to any gene: 10. Here the CDR3 DNA reads TGTGCCAGCAGGCCACAATCTGGACAGGTGACTTTC. Translation: CASRPQSGQVTF.

In its sample, this clonotype ranks as medium-sized (0.01 to 0.1%). The V call is TRBV6-2 or TRBV6-3, the J call TRBJ1-5; 7 positions match TRBD1. CDR1 is MNHEY, CDR2 SVGEGT, per germline. The CDR3 loop spans 14 amino acids. The junction had 6 bases not matched to a gene; V was cut back by 6 bases and J by 4 bases. Here the CDR3 reads CASSTGTENQPQHF. The CDR3 bases are TGTGCCAGCAGCACCGGGACAGAGAATCAGCCCCAGCATTTT.

In its sample, this clonotype is medium-sized. The chain employs TRBV7-2 and TRBJ1-1; no firm D call. V shed 5 bases and J shed 2 bases, with 9 bases lying between them. In germline, CDR1 is SGHTA, CDR2 FQGNSA. The CDR3 runs 13 residues. CDR3: CASSQGPNTEAFF. In DNA form, the CDR3 reads TGTGCCAGCAGCCAAGGGCCCAACACTGAAGCTTTCTTT.

This clonotype is medium-sized in the sample. In DNA form, the CDR3 reads TGTGCCAGCAGCTTACATGTCTCGATTACCTACGAGCAGTACTTC. Its protein product is CASSLHVSITYEQYF. J is TRBJ2-7 and V is TRBV7-2; D unresolved. The CDR3 runs to 15 residues. Germline loops: CDR1 SGHTA, CDR2 FQGNSA. V lost 2 bases, J lost 2 bases, and 13 bases lay in between.

This clonotype is medium-sized (0.01 to 0.1%) within its sample. The chain's CDR3 is CASSGYLTGTSGNEQFF. Written as DNA, the CDR3 is TGTGCCAGCAGCGGATACCTCACCGGGACGTCGGGGAATGAGCAGTTCTTC. The chain employs TRBV9 and TRBJ2-1; D tentatively fits TRBD1 or TRBD2 (5 bases each). Trimming stripped 3 bases from V and 7 bases from J, with 23 bases between. CDR3 length: 17 residues. CDR1 is SGDLS and CDR2 is YYNGEE in the germline V gene.